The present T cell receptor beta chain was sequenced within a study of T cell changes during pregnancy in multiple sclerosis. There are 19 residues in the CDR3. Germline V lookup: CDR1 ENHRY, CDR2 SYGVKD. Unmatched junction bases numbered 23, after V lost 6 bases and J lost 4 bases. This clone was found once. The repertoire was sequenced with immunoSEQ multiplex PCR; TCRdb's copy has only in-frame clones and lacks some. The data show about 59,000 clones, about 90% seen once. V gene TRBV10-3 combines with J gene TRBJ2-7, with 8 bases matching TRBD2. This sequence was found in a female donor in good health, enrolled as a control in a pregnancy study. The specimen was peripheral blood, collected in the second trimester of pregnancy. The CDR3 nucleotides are TGTGCCATCAGGGGGGAAACTAGCGGCGGGAGTCGGCCCGCATACGAGCAGTACTTC. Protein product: CAIRGETSGGSRPAYEQYF.